Described below is a single TCR beta chain sequence and its context. The data were obtained in a study of control samples from healthy donors and cancer patients. Using immunoSEQ multiplex PCR, the repertoire was profiled, and TCRdb retains in-frame clones only, with some absent. The table has fewer than 200,000 clones, 85% to 90% seen once. Trimming removed 4 bases at V and 7 bases at J, with 10 bases between. CDR3 size: 12 residues. CDR1 and CDR2 from the germline V gene are SNHLY and FYNNEI. This sequence was found in a woman under 40 in good health. The rearrangement uses TRBV2 and TRBJ1-1; D perhaps matches TRBD1 (5 bases). Sequencing was done on a sample of blood. In nucleotides, the CDR3 is TGTGCCAGCAGTGCCCAGGGTTTTGAAGCTTTCTTT. Protein product: CASSAQGFEAFF.